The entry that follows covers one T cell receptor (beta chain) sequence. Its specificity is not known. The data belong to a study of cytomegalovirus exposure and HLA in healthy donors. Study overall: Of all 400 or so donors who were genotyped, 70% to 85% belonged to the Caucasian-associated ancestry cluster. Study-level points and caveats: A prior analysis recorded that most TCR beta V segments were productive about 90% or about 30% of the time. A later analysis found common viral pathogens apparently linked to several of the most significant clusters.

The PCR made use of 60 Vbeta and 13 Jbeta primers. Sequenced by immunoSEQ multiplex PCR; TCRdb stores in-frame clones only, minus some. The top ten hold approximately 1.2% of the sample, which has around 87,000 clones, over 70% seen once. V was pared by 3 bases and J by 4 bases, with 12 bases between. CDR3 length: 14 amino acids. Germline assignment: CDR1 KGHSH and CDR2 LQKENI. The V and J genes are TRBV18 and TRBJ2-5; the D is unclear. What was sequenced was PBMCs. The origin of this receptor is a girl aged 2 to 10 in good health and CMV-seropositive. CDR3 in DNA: TGTGCCAGCTCACCCCCAAGCGTGGGAGAGACCCAGTACTTC. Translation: CASSPPSVGETQYF.